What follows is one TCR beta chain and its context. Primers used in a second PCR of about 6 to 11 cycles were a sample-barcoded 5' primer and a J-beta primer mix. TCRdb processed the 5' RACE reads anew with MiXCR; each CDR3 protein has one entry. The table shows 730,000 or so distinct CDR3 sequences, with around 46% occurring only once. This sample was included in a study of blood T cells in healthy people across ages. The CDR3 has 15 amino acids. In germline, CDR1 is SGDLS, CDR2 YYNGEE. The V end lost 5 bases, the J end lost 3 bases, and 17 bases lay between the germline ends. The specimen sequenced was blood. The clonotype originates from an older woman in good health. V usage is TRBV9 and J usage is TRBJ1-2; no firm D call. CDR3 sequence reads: CASSIEAAGDYGYTF. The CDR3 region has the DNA TGTGCCAGCAGTATAGAGGCGGCGGGTGACTATGGCTACACCTTC.